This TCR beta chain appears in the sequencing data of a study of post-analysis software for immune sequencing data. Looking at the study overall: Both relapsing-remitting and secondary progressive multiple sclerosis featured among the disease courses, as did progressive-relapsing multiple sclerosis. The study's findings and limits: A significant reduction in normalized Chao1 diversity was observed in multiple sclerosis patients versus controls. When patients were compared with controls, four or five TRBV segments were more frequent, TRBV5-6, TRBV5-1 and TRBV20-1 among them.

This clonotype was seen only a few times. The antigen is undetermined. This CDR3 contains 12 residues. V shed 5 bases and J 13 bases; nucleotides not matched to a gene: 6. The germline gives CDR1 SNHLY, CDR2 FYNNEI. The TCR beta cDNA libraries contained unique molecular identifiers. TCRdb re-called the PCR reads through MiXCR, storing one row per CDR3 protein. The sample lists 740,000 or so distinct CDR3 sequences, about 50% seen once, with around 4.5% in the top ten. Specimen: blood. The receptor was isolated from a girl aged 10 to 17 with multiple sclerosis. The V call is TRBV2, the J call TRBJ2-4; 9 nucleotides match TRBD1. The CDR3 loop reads CASSLDRGVQYF. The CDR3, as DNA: TGTGCCAGCAGTTTGGACAGGGGAGTGCAGTACTTC.